Presented here are 28 T cell receptor beta chains from one specimen sequenced in a study of T-cell reconstitution after alpha-beta-depleted transplantation in children. Preparing the TCRbeta library involved the use of unique molecular identifiers. TCRdb itself ran the PCR reads through MiXCR, one entry per CDR3 protein. Among more than 200,000 distinct CDR3 sequences listed, 8.4% were seen once. The material was PBMCs, mostly from graft donor cells, obtained 360 days after TCRalphabeta/CD19-depleted stem cell transplant. These receptors came from a male patient aged 2 to 10 who had a stem cell transplant for acute myeloid leukemia, so the T cells may come from the graft donor.

This clonotype was counted many times. This chain links TRBV12-3 or TRBV12-4 with TRBJ2-4; no definite D call. V was cut by 5 bases and J by 0 bases, with 8 bases left in between. The CDR3 extends over 14 amino acids. The CDR3 nucleotides read TGTGCCAGCAGTCGGGCAGGAGCCAAAAACATTCAGTACTTC. Protein product: CASSRAGAKNIQYF.

The V and J genes are TRBV29-1 and TRBJ1-2, with D unresolved. Trimming took 0 bases from V and 6 from J, leaving 14 bases between them. The CDR3 extends over 14 amino acids. In germline, CDR1 is SQVTM, CDR2 ANQGSEA. CDR3 in amino acids: CSVEDRGVRDGYTF. The CDR3, as DNA: TGCAGCGTTGAAGATCGGGGAGTACGAGATGGCTACACCTTC.

The chain combines TRBV7-3 with TRBJ2-2; TRBD1 agrees at 8 bases. This CDR3 contains 15 residues. Germline CDR1 is SGHTA and CDR2 is FQGTGA. J lost 5 bases, V lost 5 bases, and 7 bases had no gene match. The CDR3 nucleotides are TGTGCCAGCAGCCCCGGACAGGGTGAGACCGGGGAGCTGTTTTTT. Translating gives CASSPGQGETGELFF.

This clonotype was recorded many times. This sequence joins TRBV6-2 or TRBV6-3 and TRBJ2-1; tentative D call: TRBD2 (6 bases). With 2 bases removed from V and 0 bases from J, the gap between germline ends came to 8 bases. Looked up from germline, CDR1 is MNHEY and CDR2 is SVGEGT. This CDR3 has 15 amino acids. The CDR3 nucleotides are TGTGCCAGCAGTTACGGGACTCTCTCCTACAATGAGCAGTTCTTC. Residues: CASSYGTLSYNEQFF.

This clonotype was counted only a few times. The chain employs TRBV5-6 and TRBJ2-1, with TRBD1 identical over 9 bases. Germline V gene data show CDR1 as SGHDT and CDR2 as YYEEEE. This CDR3 is 15 amino acids long. Losses at the gene ends were 5 bases for V and 4 bases for J; bases not matched to a gene: 7. CDR3: CASRLPGQGYNEQFF. CDR3 DNA: TGTGCCAGCAGACTCCCGGGACAGGGTTACAATGAGCAGTTCTTC.

This clonotype was recorded at least ten times. V is TRBV5-1 and J is TRBJ2-7; weak D call: TRBD2 (6 bases). Trimming cost V 0 bases and J 3 bases, with 10 bases left between them. This CDR3 has 14 residues. Germline CDR1 reads SGHRS; CDR2 reads YFSETQ. Written as DNA, the CDR3 is TGCGCCAGCAGCTTGGGCGGGGTTGACTACGAGCAGTACTTC. Translated, it gives CASSLGGVDYEQYF.

This clonotype was observed a few times. J is TRBJ1-6 and V is TRBV12-3 or TRBV12-4; TRBD1 matches at 8 bases. Trimming removed 2 bases from V and 3 bases from J; junction bases left unmatched: 15. CDR3 length: 20 residues. The chain's CDR3 is CASSLLGQGAMVLYNSPLHF. The CDR3 nucleotides read TGTGCCAGCAGTTTATTGGGTCAGGGGGCCATGGTACTCTATAATTCACCCCTCCACTTT.

This clonotype has just a few counts. The V gene is TRBV12-3 or TRBV12-4, the J gene TRBJ2-1, with 14 bases that match TRBD2. This CDR3 spans 17 amino acids. The ends lost 3 bases at V and 6 bases at J; junction bases unmatched: 7. The CDR3 sequence is CASSFFPGLAGGNEQFF. The CDR3, as DNA: TGTGCCAGCAGTTTCTTCCCCGGACTAGCGGGAGGCAATGAGCAGTTCTTC.

This clonotype was detected many times. The chain links TRBV5-1 to TRBJ2-7, with 10 bases lining up with TRBD2. The CDR3 length is 15 residues. CDR1 SGHRS and CDR2 YFSETQ come from the germline V gene. V was clipped by 0 bases and J by 7 bases; unmatched bases: 7. CDR3 residues: CASSLDLAGVVEQYF. The DNA of the CDR3 is TGCGCCAGCAGCTTGGATCTAGCGGGAGTAGTTGAGCAGTACTTC.

The chain is built from TRBV20-1 and TRBJ2-1; D unresolved. V lost 3 bases and J 0 bases, leaving 9 bases between the germline ends. The CDR3 loop spans 14 amino acids. Germline V gives CDR1 DFQATT, CDR2 SNEGSKA (reference sequence). The CDR3, as DNA: TGCAGTGCTAGTCAGTCGAGCTCCTACAATGAGCAGTTCTTC. It encodes CSASQSSSYNEQFF.

The V gene is TRBV4-3, the J gene TRBJ1-1; 7 nucleotides match TRBD1. This CDR3 comprises 16 residues. The V and J ends lost 0 bases and 8 bases, in that order; junction bases with no gene match: 12. Germline CDR1 LGHNA, CDR2 YSLEER. The CDR3 DNA sequence: TGCGCCAGCAGCCAAGATCCCGGACAGGCGAGAGGGGAAGCTTTCTTT. Protein sequence: CASSQDPGQARGEAFF.

This clonotype was counted many times. A junction boundary mismatches the germline segment, possibly from a read error. The chain employs TRBV7-7 and TRBJ2-5; D could derive from TRBD1 or TRBD2 (5 bases each). Germline CDR1 reads SSHAT; CDR2 reads FNYEAQ (reference sequence). This CDR3 region has 14 residues. CDR3 amino acids: CASSLPGHQETQYF. Here the CDR3 DNA reads TGTGCTAGCAGCTTACCGGGACACCAAGAGACCCAGTACTTC.

In its sample, this clonotype was seen many times. The chain carries TRBV12-3 or TRBV12-4 and TRBJ2-7; TRBD2 matches at 10 bases. Trimming cost V 4 bases and J 6 bases; bases outside gene matches: 3. This CDR3 contains 13 residues. The CDR3 loop reads CASSSERGGEQYV. The CDR3 region has the DNA TGTGCCAGCAGTTCCGAGCGGGGGGGCGAGCAGTACGTC.

V gene TRBV7-3 combines with J gene TRBJ2-5; 12 nucleotides match TRBD2. The CDR3 length is 14 residues. J gave up 3 bases and V 5 bases, and 1 base lay outside the gene matches. Germline CDR1 reads SGHTA; CDR2 reads FQGTGA. CDR3 nucleotide sequence: TGTGCCAGCAGCAGACTAGCGGGAGAAGAGACCCAGTACTTC. It specifies CASSRLAGEETQYF. Drawing the rest from reference TRBV7-3 and TRBJ2-5, the complete variable domain is GAGVSQTPSNKVTEKGKYVELRCDPISGHTALYWYRQSLGQGPEFLIYFQGTGAADDSGLPNDRFFAVRPEGSVSTLKIQRTERGDSAVYLCASSRLAGEETQYFGPGTRLLVL.

This clonotype was seen at least ten times. V gene TRBV4-2 combines with J gene TRBJ1-2; 9 nucleotides match TRBD1. The CDR3 is made up of 17 amino acids. In germline, CDR1 is LGHNA, CDR2 YNFKEQ. The trim removed 0 bases at V and 3 bases at J, leaving 8 bases unmatched. The CDR3 loop reads CASSQDRDRGKDYGYTF. The CDR3 DNA reads as TGTGCCAGCAGCCAAGACCGCGACAGGGGGAAGGACTATGGCTACACCTTC.

The chain couples TRBV19 to TRBJ2-1; D remains unclear. Trimming took off 7 bases at V and 2 bases at J, with 12 bases between the two ends. CDR3 length: 14 amino acids. CDR1 and CDR2 from the germline V gene are LNHDA and SQIVND (reference sequence). DNA of the CDR3: TGTGCCAGTAATTATGGGTTCCCCTACAATGAGCAGTTCTTC. Protein: CASNYGFPYNEQFF.

This clonotype appeared many times. The J gene is TRBJ1-4, the V gene TRBV20-1; D is unresolved. V dropped 8 bases and J dropped 0 bases, with 16 bases sitting between them. This CDR3 contains 15 residues. Per the germline V gene, CDR1 is DFQATT and CDR2 is SNEGSKA (reference sequence). CDR3 amino acids: CSSQLTASTNEKLFF. CDR3 nucleotides: TGCAGTTCCCAACTAACGGCCTCAACTAATGAAAAACTGTTTTTT.

This clonotype was detected many times. The chain employs TRBV10-3 and TRBJ1-3, with 7 bases fitting TRBD1. Looked up from germline, CDR1 is ENHRY and CDR2 is SYGVKD. V was pared by 6 bases and J by 2 bases, with 4 bases of the junction left unmatched. The CDR3 consists of 14 residues. In DNA form, the CDR3 reads TGTGCCATCAGCAGGGACAGACCTGGAAACACCATATATTTT. Amino acids: CAISRDRPGNTIYF.

Here the CDR3 DNA reads TGCAGTGCTAGAGATCTGACAGGGGAAAATGAAAAACTGTTTTTT. Its protein is CSARDLTGENEKLFF. V usage is TRBV20-1 and J usage is TRBJ1-4; 8 bases line up with TRBD1. Germline V CDR1 and CDR2: DFQATT, SNEGSKA (reference sequence). The CDR3 totals 15 residues. The J segment lost 5 bases and the V segment lost 0 bases, leaving 5 bases of the junction unmatched.

This clonotype was detected a few times. The rearrangement joins TRBV5-6 to TRBJ2-2, with D tentatively TRBD2 (5 bases). V dropped 0 bases and J dropped 6 bases, with 15 bases sitting between them. The CDR3 loop spans 16 amino acids. CDR1 and CDR2 from the germline V gene are SGHDT and YYEEEE. DNA of the CDR3: TGTGCCAGCAGCTTGGCCACGGGGTCCTTCGCCGGGGAGCTGTTTTTT. It specifies CASSLATGSFAGELFF.

This clonotype was counted only a few times. V gene TRBV3-1 combines with J gene TRBJ2-5; D uncertain. Per the germline V gene, CDR1 is LGHDT and CDR2 is YNNKEL (reference sequence). The CDR3 contains 14 residues. V lost 6 bases and J lost 5, with 16 bases in between. The CDR3 nucleotides read TGTGCCAGCAGTCACCCCGGTCGGTGGGAGACCCAGTACTTC. Protein sequence: CASSHPGRWETQYF.

The sample holds a few counts of this clonotype. This chain connects TRBV6-2 or TRBV6-3 to TRBJ2-1, with 15 bases identical to TRBD2. V gave up 2 bases and J gave up 4 bases; unmatched junction bases: 9. Germline CDR1 is MNHEY and CDR2 is SVGEGT. This CDR3 contains 19 residues. Here the CDR3 DNA reads TGTGCCAGCAGTTACCCATGGACTAGCGGGAGGGCGGGGTACAATGAGCAGTTCTTC. It specifies CASSYPWTSGRAGYNEQFF.

This clonotype came up many times. This chain uses TRBV29-1 with TRBJ1-5, with a weak D call TRBD1 (5 bases). The CDR3 is 15 amino acids. Trimming cost V 8 bases and J 3 bases, with 20 bases left between them. Germline V gene lookup returns CDR1 SQVTM and CDR2 ANQGSEA. The CDR3 nucleotides read TGCAGCCCCCAAGGTGGGGCAGGGAACAATCAGCCCCAGCATTTT. As protein: CSPQGGAGNNQPQHF. The complete variable domain, with remaining parts taken from reference TRBV29-1 and TRBJ1-5, reads SAVISQKPSRDICQRGTSLTIQCQVDSQVTMMFWYRQQPGQSLTLIATANQGSEATYESGFVIDKFPISRPNLTFSTLTVSNMSPEDSSIYLCSPQGGAGNNQPQHFGDGTRLSIL.

This clonotype was found a few times. CDR3 nucleotide sequence: TGTGCCAGCAGAGCCCAGGGGCTTTACACCGGGGAGCTGTTTTTT. This encodes CASRAQGLYTGELFF. J is TRBJ2-2 and V is TRBV7-2, with D tentatively TRBD1 (6 bases). V was pared by 6 bases and J by 3 bases, with 14 bases between. CDR1 is SGHTA, CDR2 FQGNSA, per germline. The CDR3 totals 15 residues.

This clonotype was counted many times. Here the CDR3 reads CASSLGQKPPYEQYV. CDR3 DNA: TGTGCCAGCAGCTTGGGACAGAAGCCCCCCTACGAGCAGTACGTC. The gene calls are TRBV7-9 and TRBJ2-7, with 7 bases matching TRBD1. The CDR3 length is 15 residues. CDR1 and CDR2 (germline): SEHNR, FQNEAQ (reference sequence). With V trimmed by 3 bases and J by 2 bases, 7 bases remained unmatched.

This chain connects TRBV6-1 to TRBJ2-7; the D is unclear. Trimming shortened V by 8 bases and J by 9 bases, and 14 bases separated the two germline ends. Germline loops: CDR1 MNHNS, CDR2 SASEGT. This CDR3 is 11 amino acids long. The CDR3 DNA follows: TGTGCCAGCGCGTCGGCCGAAGTGCAGTACGTC. Residues: CASASAEVQYV.

This clonotype was picked up many times. This chain uses TRBV20-1 with TRBJ1-6; perhaps TRBD1 as D (6 bases). The V and J ends lost 4 bases and 13 bases respectively, with 14 bases between them. The CDR3 is 12 amino acids. CDR1 and CDR2 from the germline V gene are DFQATT and SNEGSKA (reference sequence). CDR3 loop: CSAIRGPSPLHF. CDR3 nucleotides: TGCAGTGCTATTCGGGGGCCCAGTCCCCTCCACTTT.

The DNA for the CDR3 is TGTGCCAGCAGCGGCAGGGCATTTTCCAACAATGAGCAGTTCTTC. It translates to CASSGRAFSNNEQFF. This sequence joins TRBV7-6 and TRBJ2-1; D perhaps matches TRBD1 (5 bases). Per germline, CDR1 SGHVS and CDR2 FNYEAQ. Trimming removed 5 bases from V and 5 bases from J, with 16 bases in between. This CDR3 is built from 15 residues.